This entry lists 31 T cell receptor beta chains sequenced from one sample in a study of blood T cell repertoires in COVID-19. The data were produced by immunoSEQ multiplex PCR, yet TCRdb's version contains in-frame clones alone and is incomplete. Of about 190,000 clones in the sample, around 85% were seen once. Sequencing was performed on peripheral blood. The receptors derive from a man aged 30-40 years with acute or convalescent COVID-19.

This clone came up once. The CDR3 DNA is TGCGCCAGTAGTTCTGGTTTCGAATATGGCTACACCTTC. Protein sequence: CASSSGFEYGYTF. The genes are TRBV5-1 and TRBJ1-2; D is undetermined. Between the trimmed V and J ends, which lost 8 bases and 5 bases, there was a span of 16 bases. Germline CDR1 and CDR2: SGHRS and YFSETQ. The CDR3 is 13 amino acids.

This rearrangement joins TRBV9 to TRBJ1-3; D gene unclear. V lost 5 bases and J lost 11, with 11 bases in between. The CDR3 runs to 11 residues. CDR1 is SGDLS and CDR2 is YYNGEE in the germline V gene. CDR3 coding DNA: TGTGCCAGCAGTGTCGGCCGGGCCATATATTTT. Translating it yields CASSVGRAIYF.

The chain joins TRBV5-6 to TRBJ2-5; D not resolved. The germline CDR1 and CDR2 sequences are SGHDT and YYEEEE. The CDR3 is 14 amino acids. V lost 4 bases and J lost 5, with 15 bases in between. This CDR3 is CASSVYYLLETQYF. CDR3 nucleotides: TGTGCCAGCAGCGTTTACTACCTCCTGGAGACCCAGTACTTC.

The chain couples TRBV19 to TRBJ2-2, with D maybe TRBD2 (6 bases). Germline loops: CDR1 LNHDA, CDR2 SQIVND (reference sequence). Trimming shortened V by 5 bases and J by 1 base, and 11 bases separated the two germline ends. The CDR3 is 15 amino acids. In DNA, the CDR3 is TGTGCCAGTAGTTTTGGAGGGGTGAACACCGGGGAGCTGTTTTTT. Protein: CASSFGGVNTGELFF.

This rearrangement joins TRBV28 to TRBJ2-1; D is unclear. This CDR3 comprises 15 residues. Trimming pared 7 bases from V and 3 bases from J, leaving 16 bases between. Germline CDR1 reads MDHEN; CDR2 reads SYDVKM. The CDR3 loop reads CASIPPGGFYNEQFF. The DNA for the CDR3 is TGTGCCAGCATCCCCCCTGGCGGATTCTACAATGAGCAGTTCTTC.

This clone was seen a single time. The chain recombines TRBV27 with TRBJ1-2, with a weak D call TRBD1 (5 bases). Germline CDR1 MNHEY, CDR2 SMNVEV (reference sequence). CDR3 length equals 14 residues. Trimming shortened V by 5 bases and J by 2 bases, and 12 bases separated the two germline ends. The CDR3 loop reads CASSPGRENYGYTF. The CDR3 bases are TGTGCCAGCAGTCCAGGCAGGGAAAACTATGGCTACACCTTC.

V is TRBV19 and J is TRBJ2-7, with D perhaps TRBD2 (7 bases). The CDR3 sequence is 13 residues long. Germline V gene sequence: CDR1 LNHDA, CDR2 SQIVND (reference sequence). V dropped 5 bases and J dropped 6 bases, with 14 bases sitting between them. Here the CDR3 DNA reads TGTGCCAGTAGTCTCGATGGGGGGGCCGAGCAGTACTTC. Translating gives CASSLDGGAEQYF.

V is TRBV10-1 and J is TRBJ2-3; 10 bases are shared with TRBD2. V was pared by 3 bases and J by 5 bases, with 11 bases of the junction left unmatched. The CDR3 is made up of 17 amino acids. Germline V gene sequence: CDR1 WNHNN, CDR2 SYGVQD (reference sequence). CDR3 DNA: TGCGCCAGCAGTGAAATGGGTCTAGCGGGAGAGGGAGATACGCAGTATTTT. Protein product: CASSEMGLAGEGDTQYF.

This sequence joins TRBV4-1 and TRBJ2-1, with 7 bases lining up with TRBD2. Trimming removed 3 bases from V and 2 bases from J; junction bases left unmatched: 7. CDR1 and CDR2 from the germline V gene are MGHRA and YSYEKL. The CDR3 extends over 16 amino acids. The CDR3 reads CASSHFGRGAYNEQFF. CDR3 DNA sequence: TGCGCCAGCAGCCATTTTGGGAGGGGCGCCTACAATGAGCAGTTCTTC.

This clone was counted only a few times. The rearrangement uses TRBV3-1 (or the pseudogene TRBV3-2) and TRBJ1-3; D might be TRBD1 (6 bases). Germline V gene lookup returns CDR1 LGHDT and CDR2 YNNKEL (reference sequence). Trimming took off 1 base at V and 1 base at J, with 8 bases between the two ends. The CDR3 sequence is 15 residues long. CDR3 nucleotides: TGTGCCAGCAGCCAAGGACAGGCGTCTGGAAACACCATATATTTT. The encoded protein is CASSQGQASGNTIYF.

This chain connects TRBV5-1 to TRBJ1-2; a possible D gene is TRBD1 (5 bases). Trimming cost V 0 bases and J 8 bases, with 14 bases left between them. CDR3 length: 14 amino acids. CDR1 is SGHRS, CDR2 YFSETQ, per germline. The CDR3 region is CASSLDTGRRGYTF. For the CDR3, the DNA is TGCGCCAGCAGCTTGGACACAGGCAGGCGAGGCTACACCTTC.

The gene calls are TRBV29-1 and TRBJ1-1, with unresolved D. There are 11 residues in the CDR3. The V gene lost 1 base and the J gene lost 6 bases, with 6 bases spanning the gap. Germline assignment: CDR1 SQVTM and CDR2 ANQGSEA. CDR3: CSVEGRSEAFF. CDR3 DNA sequence: TGCAGCGTTGAAGGCCGGTCTGAAGCTTTCTTT.

This clone showed up just once. The chain joins TRBV13 to TRBJ1-5; tentatively, D is TRBD1 (5 bases). The CDR3 runs to 15 residues. V was pared by 7 bases and J by 0 bases, with 13 bases between. The germline gives CDR1 PRHDT, CDR2 FYEKMQ (reference sequence). The CDR3 coding sequence is TGTGCCAGCAACCCGACAGATATTAGCAATCAGCCCCAGCATTTT. Its protein product is CASNPTDISNQPQHF.

The V gene is TRBV30, the J gene TRBJ1-4; a possible D gene is TRBD1 (6 bases). V was pared by 5 bases and J by 2 bases, with 9 bases between. The CDR3 has 13 amino acids. CDR1 and CDR2 from the germline V gene are GTSNPN and SVGIG (reference sequence). This chain's CDR3 is CAWGGATNEKLFF. The CDR3 coding sequence is TGTGCCTGGGGGGGGGCTACTAATGAAAAACTGTTTTTT.

This clone has just a few counts. The rearrangement joins TRBV5-4 to TRBJ1-3; D not resolved. The V gene lost 1 base and the J gene lost 3 bases, with 8 bases spanning the gap. The CDR3 contains 14 residues. CDR1 is SGHNT and CDR2 is YYREEE in the germline V gene (reference sequence). The CDR3 nucleotides read TGTGCCAGCAGCTTGAAGGAGAGTGGAAACACCATATATTTT. It specifies CASSLKESGNTIYF.

The chain is built from TRBV27 and TRBJ1-2, with 10 bases matching TRBD1. The germline V gene encodes CDR1 MNHEY and CDR2 SMNVEV (reference sequence). The CDR3 loop spans 14 amino acids. The ends lost 7 bases at V and 7 bases at J; junction bases unmatched: 9. The CDR3 is CASKRAGTGVGYTF. The CDR3 coding sequence is TGTGCCAGCAAAAGGGCGGGGACAGGGGTTGGCTACACCTTC.

This chain connects TRBV3-1 (or the pseudogene TRBV3-2) to TRBJ1-1; possible D gene TRBD1, 5 bases. CDR1 and CDR2 from the germline V gene are LGHDT and YNNKEL (reference sequence). V lost 3 bases and J 10 bases, leaving 21 bases between the germline ends. There are 15 residues in the CDR3. The DNA of the CDR3 is TGTGCCAGCAGCCACGGATGGCAGGGTGTTTTAAGAGCTTTCTTT. This translates into CASSHGWQGVLRAFF.

V usage is TRBV5-1 and J usage is TRBJ2-1; 11 nucleotides align to TRBD2. V gave up 3 bases and J gave up 4 bases; unmatched junction bases: 9. Germline-derived CDR1 and CDR2 are SGHRS and YFSETQ. The CDR3 sequence is 17 residues long. The CDR3 DNA reads TGCGCCAGCAGCTCCGGGACTAGCGGAAATATATACAATGAGCAGTTCTTC. Translation: CASSSGTSGNIYNEQFF.

This clone appeared once. The chain recombines TRBV5-4 with TRBJ1-2; 8 nucleotides align to TRBD1. CDR3 length: 15 amino acids. Germline-derived CDR1 and CDR2 are SGHNT and YYREEE (reference sequence). After removal of 2 bases from V and 0 bases from J, the junction contained 3 bases not matched to a gene. The DNA for the CDR3 is TGTGCCAGCAGCTTACAGGGGGAGGCTAACTATGGCTACACCTTC. Its protein product is CASSLQGEANYGYTF.

This clone appeared a single time. The chain uses TRBV9 and TRBJ2-1; 8 bases line up with TRBD2. Unmatched junction bases numbered 8, after V lost 3 bases and J lost 3 bases. This CDR3 spans 16 amino acids. Germline V lookup: CDR1 SGDLS, CDR2 YYNGEE. The CDR3 nucleotides are TGTGCCAGCAGCGCCCTCGGGCGGGGGGACTACAATGAGCAGTTCTTC. It yields the protein CASSALGRGDYNEQFF.

The chain combines TRBV25-1 with TRBJ2-7; TRBD1 is a possible D gene (5 bases). Germline loops: CDR1 MGHDK, CDR2 SYGVNS. V was shortened by 5 bases and J by 3 bases, with 11 bases between the two germline ends. This CDR3 contains 13 residues. The CDR3 loop reads CASSKGANYEQYF. The CDR3 nucleotides are TGTGCCAGCAGTAAAGGGGCCAACTACGAGCAGTACTTC.

The count of this clone is one. The chain combines TRBV19 with TRBJ2-7; weak D call: TRBD2 (7 bases). V was cut by 7 bases and J by 0 bases, with 19 bases left in between. The CDR3 consists of 16 residues. Germline-derived CDR1 and CDR2 are LNHDA and SQIVND (reference sequence). CDR3 region: CASKGGGSWDSYEQYF. CDR3 DNA: TGTGCCAGTAAAGGCGGGGGCAGTTGGGACTCCTACGAGCAGTACTTC. Full variable domain (rest looked up from reference TRBV19 and TRBJ2-7): DGGITQSPKYLFRKEGQNVTLSCEQNLNHDAMYWYRQDPGQGLRLIYYSQIVNDFQKGDIAEGYSVSREKKESFPLTVTSAQKNPTAFYLCASKGGGSWDSYEQYFGPGTRLTVT.

The chain combines TRBV28 with TRBJ2-7; 8 bases are a match to TRBD1. Germline V gene data show CDR1 as MDHEN and CDR2 as SYDVKM. The CDR3 extends over 14 amino acids. V trimming: 3 bases; J trimming: 3 bases; junction bases outside the gene matches: 4. DNA for the CDR3: TGTGCCAGCAGTTTCGGACAGGGAAGCTACGAGCAGTACTTC. This sequence encodes CASSFGQGSYEQYF.

The chain is built from TRBV5-1 and TRBJ2-5; the match to TRBD1 covers 9 bases. The CDR3 length is 14 residues. Germline-derived CDR1 and CDR2 are SGHRS and YFSETQ. The V and J ends lost 4 bases and 0 bases, in that order; junction bases with no gene match: 1. CDR3 bases: TGCGCCAGCAGCAGGACAGGGGACCAAGAGACCCAGTACTTC. Translated: CASSRTGDQETQYF.

This clone was seen a handful of times. The V and J genes are TRBV28 and TRBJ1-3; D is perhaps TRBD1 (5 bases). CDR3 size: 14 residues. Trimming left V 4 bases short and J 8 bases short, with 15 bases between. Germline V lookup: CDR1 MDHEN, CDR2 SYDVKM. The CDR3: CASSSTDPRDTIYF. The CDR3 region has the DNA TGTGCCAGCAGTTCGACAGACCCTAGGGACACCATATATTTT.

This clone has just one count. The chain combines TRBV25-1 with TRBJ2-3; 10 bases map to TRBD1. Trimming took 2 bases from V and 2 from J; bases not matched to a gene: 4. The CDR3 runs 16 residues. CDR1 and CDR2 (germline): MGHDK, SYGVNS. Written as DNA, the CDR3 is TGTGCCAGCAGTGAACGGGGGACAGGGGTCACAGATACGCAGTATTTT. This gives the protein CASSERGTGVTDTQYF. Supplemented by reference TRBV25-1 and TRBJ2-3, the full variable domain reads EADIYQTPRYLVIGTGKKITLECSQTMGHDKMYWYQQDPGMELHLIHYSYGVNSTEKGDLSSESTVSRIRTEHFPLTLESARPSHTSQYLCASSERGTGVTDTQYFGPGTRLTVL.

This clone was detected only once. CDR3 sequence: CASRPRRASGSISRLYEQYF. CDR3 in DNA: TGTGCAAGTCGCCCCCGACGGGCTAGCGGGAGCATATCCCGTCTCTACGAGCAGTACTTC. The chain couples TRBV12-2 to TRBJ2-7; the table calls TRBD2, which could not be checked here. TRBV12-2 is given as a pseudogene. The CDR3 consists of 20 residues.

The chain recombines TRBV12-3 or TRBV12-4 with TRBJ1-2, with D uncertain. The ends were cut back, 2 bases at V and 6 bases at J, with 7 bases in the middle. There are 12 residues in the CDR3. The CDR3 nucleotides read TGTGCCAGCAGTTTAACAGTTAATGGCTACACCTTC. Protein product: CASSLTVNGYTF.

J is TRBJ1-6 and V is TRBV18; 7 nucleotides line up with TRBD1. The CDR3 has 16 residues. CDR1 and CDR2 (germline): KGHSH, LQKENI. Losses at the gene ends were 6 bases for V and 2 bases for J; bases not matched to a gene: 7. This CDR3 is CASSPNRGTYNSPLHF. DNA for the CDR3: TGTGCCAGCTCCCCCAACAGGGGAACCTATAATTCACCCCTCCACTTT.

Written as DNA, the CDR3 is TGTGCCAGCAGCTCACAACAGGGGCTTAAGGATGAAAAACTGTTTTTT. Amino acids: CASSSQQGLKDEKLFF. V is TRBV5-6 and J is TRBJ1-4; 7 bases map to TRBD1. The CDR3 length is 16 residues. Germline CDR1 SGHDT, CDR2 YYEEEE. V lost 3 bases and J lost 6; bases outside the gene matches: 11. The full variable domain, rest sourced from reference TRBV5-6 and TRBJ1-4, is DAGVTQSPTHLIKTRGQQVTLRCSPKSGHDTVSWYQQALGQGPQFIFQYYEEEERQRGNFPDRFSGHQFPNYSSELNVNALLLGDSALYLCASSSQQGLKDEKLFFGSGTQLSVL.

The J gene is TRBJ2-2, the V gene TRBV9, with 11 bases aligning to TRBD2. The CDR3 sequence is 19 residues long. V was pared by 0 bases and J by 0 bases, with 7 bases of the junction left unmatched. Germline values: CDR1 SGDLS, CDR2 YYNGEE. This chain's CDR3 is CASSVGLAGTLPNTGELFF. Here the CDR3 DNA reads TGTGCCAGCAGCGTAGGACTAGCGGGAACCCTTCCGAACACCGGGGAGCTGTTTTTT.